What follows are 18 T cell receptor beta chains derived from one specimen sequenced in a study of blood T cell repertoires in COVID-19. Sequencing used immunoSEQ multiplex PCR; TCRdb keeps in-frame clones, though not all of them. The repertoire consists of 180,000 or so clones, with 89% occurring once and the leading ten covering roughly 6.7%. Source material: peripheral blood. The receptors come from a man in his forties or fifties with acute or convalescent COVID-19.

Only one count was recorded for this clone. CDR3 nucleotide sequence: TGTGCCAGCAGACCCCCAACAGGTACTGAAGCTTTCTTT. Encoded protein: CASRPPTGTEAFF. The V call is TRBV6-6, the J call TRBJ1-1, with D tentatively TRBD1 (5 bases). Trimming pared 6 bases from V and 5 bases from J, leaving 13 bases between. This CDR3 has 13 residues. From germline, CDR1 is MNHNY and CDR2 SVGAGI (reference sequence).

The genes are TRBV24-1 and TRBJ2-1, with TRBD2 matching 10 bases. The CDR3 covers 19 residues. Germline-derived CDR1 and CDR2 are KGHDR and SFDVKD. J was trimmed by 0 bases and V by 5 bases; bases with no gene match: 12. The CDR3 protein is CATSGLAGAKTSSYNEQFF. As DNA, the CDR3 is TGTGCCACCAGTGGGCTAGCGGGGGCCAAAACGAGCTCCTACAATGAGCAGTTCTTC.

The chain is built from TRBV6-5 and TRBJ1-3, with a tentative D call TRBD1 (6 bases). The CDR3 covers 14 residues. The germline V gene encodes CDR1 MNHEY and CDR2 SVGAGI. Trimming took 4 bases from V and 9 from J, leaving 16 bases between them. The DNA of the CDR3 is TGTGCCAGCAGTTGGACCGGGACAAAGGGCACCATATATTTT. This sequence encodes CASSWTGTKGTIYF.

The rearrangement joins TRBV19 to TRBJ1-5; D not certain. This CDR3 has 16 amino acids. V lost 0 bases and J lost 2, with 11 bases in between. The germline V gene encodes CDR1 LNHDA and CDR2 SQIVND (reference sequence). CDR3 protein: CASSIDKGVGNQPQHF. In nucleotides, the CDR3 is TGTGCCAGTAGTATAGATAAAGGAGTAGGCAATCAGCCCCAGCATTTT.

The J gene is TRBJ2-2, the V gene TRBV2; D ambiguous. Germline V gene lookup returns CDR1 SNHLY and CDR2 FYNNEI. The CDR3 spans 14 residues. V lost 2 bases and J lost 6, with 10 bases in between. Written as DNA, the CDR3 is TGTGCCAGCAGTGAACAACAGATCTCCGGGGAGCTGTTTTTT. Translation: CASSEQQISGELFF.

This clone showed up just once. The chain employs TRBV11-2 and TRBJ2-7; TRBD2 matches 7 bases. CDR3 length: 14 residues. Germline assignment: CDR1 SGHAT and CDR2 FQNNGV. J lost 6 bases, V lost 5 bases, and 10 bases had no gene match. The CDR3 spells CASSPWGGSGEQYF. The CDR3 DNA reads TGTGCCAGCAGCCCGTGGGGGGGGTCGGGCGAGCAGTACTTC.

The chain is built from TRBV5-8 and TRBJ2-5; 7 positions agree with TRBD2. The V segment lost 0 bases and the J segment 3 bases; nucleotides outside the gene matches: 2. Per the germline V gene, CDR1 is SGHTS and CDR2 is YDEGEE. This CDR3 contains 14 residues. In DNA form, the CDR3 reads TGTGCCAGCAGCTTGGGGAGCGGGGAAGAGACCCAGTACTTC. Translating gives CASSLGSGEETQYF. The variable domain in full, completed from reference TRBV5-8 and TRBJ2-5, reads EAGVTQSPTHLIKTRGQQATLRCSPISGHTSVYWYQQALGLGLQFLLWYDEGEERNRGNFPPRFSGRQFPNYSSELNVNALELEDSALYLCASSLGSGEETQYFGPGTRLLVL.

The CDR3 here is CASSQEGRGGRETQYF. The CDR3 nucleotides read TGTGCCAGCAGCCAAGAAGGAAGGGGGGGCAGAGAGACCCAGTACTTC. This chain connects TRBV3-1 (or the pseudogene TRBV3-2) to TRBJ2-5; weak D call: TRBD2 (7 bases). The V gene lost 0 bases and the J gene lost 4 bases, with 15 bases spanning the gap. There are 16 residues in the CDR3. The germline V gene has CDR1 LGHDT and CDR2 YNNKEL (reference sequence).

The V call is TRBV5-1, the J call TRBJ2-1, with a possible D match to TRBD2 (7 bases). The germline V and J ends were trimmed by 0 bases and 3 bases, with 16 bases remaining between them. Germline loops: CDR1 SGHRS, CDR2 YFSETQ. This CDR3 is built from 17 residues. CDR3 in DNA: TGCGCCAGCAGCTTGGCCGGGGCGGGGGCCCTCTACAATGAGCAGTTCTTC. Amino acids: CASSLAGAGALYNEQFF.

This sequence joins TRBV30 and TRBJ2-1, with 10 bases matching TRBD2. V shed 3 bases, J shed 0 bases, and the junction held 8 bases outside the gene matches. This CDR3 spans 17 amino acids. Germline V gene data show CDR1 as GTSNPN and CDR2 as SVGIG (reference sequence). The CDR3 DNA reads as TGTGCCTGGAGCGCGGGGACTAGCGCGAGCTCCTACAATGAGCAGTTCTTC. This translates into CAWSAGTSASSYNEQFF.

V usage is TRBV20-1 and J usage is TRBJ2-3; 8 bases match TRBD2. V was clipped by 3 bases and J by 4 bases; unmatched bases: 9. The CDR3 length is 15 residues. Germline CDR1 is DFQATT and CDR2 is SNEGSKA (reference sequence). CDR3 residues: CSASVTSGGADTQYF. The CDR3 DNA follows: TGCAGTGCTAGTGTGACCTCGGGGGGGGCAGATACGCAGTATTTT.

This clone was detected only a few times. The rearrangement joins TRBV5-1 to TRBJ1-1; 10 bases align to TRBD1. This CDR3 is built from 13 residues. J was trimmed by 6 bases and V by 4 bases; bases with no gene match: 3. The germline V gene encodes CDR1 SGHRS and CDR2 YFSETQ. The CDR3 DNA reads TGCGCCAGCAGCAGTGGGACAGGGGCTGAAGCTTTCTTT. Amino acid sequence: CASSSGTGAEAFF.

This clone showed up just once. The V call is TRBV7-3, the J call TRBJ2-3, with 9 bases lining up with TRBD2. V shed 2 bases and J 5 bases; nucleotides not matched to a gene: 5. The CDR3 is made up of 15 amino acids. The germline V gene has CDR1 SGHTA and CDR2 FQGTGA. The CDR3 bases are TGTGCCAGCAGCTTAGGCGGGGGGGCCATAGATACGCAGTATTTT. As protein: CASSLGGGAIDTQYF.

The V and J genes are TRBV13 and TRBJ1-3, with D maybe TRBD1 (6 bases). This CDR3 comprises 15 residues. V shed 11 bases and J shed 1 base, with 18 bases lying between them. Per germline, CDR1 PRHDT and CDR2 FYEKMQ (reference sequence). The chain's CDR3 is CAGDNRDISGNTIYF. The CDR3 DNA reads TGTGCCGGGGATAACAGGGATATTTCTGGAAACACCATATATTTT.

V gene TRBV7-3 combines with J gene TRBJ2-1; 10 bases agree with TRBD1. Germline CDR1 SGHTA, CDR2 FQGTGA. This CDR3 is 14 amino acids long. V lost 5 bases, J lost 9 bases, and 7 bases stayed unmatched. The CDR3 nucleotides read TGTGCCAGCAGCACTGGGACAGGGGCCGGTGAGCAGTTCTTC. This codes for CASSTGTGAGEQFF.

This clone was detected only once. The chain couples TRBV7-2 to TRBJ2-5, with 8 nucleotides matching TRBD2. J lost 5 bases, V lost 6 bases, and 11 bases had no gene match. Germline CDR1 reads SGHTA; CDR2 reads FQGNSA. The CDR3 loop spans 15 amino acids. CDR3 region: CASRQTSGGVETQYF. The DNA of the CDR3 is TGTGCCAGCAGACAAACTAGCGGAGGCGTGGAGACCCAGTACTTC.

This chain joins TRBV28 and TRBJ1-1; D is unclear. The CDR3 has 13 residues. Trimming took 6 bases from V and 4 from J, leaving 12 bases between them. Germline V CDR1 and CDR2: MDHEN, SYDVKM. The CDR3 protein is CASSNARGTEAFF. CDR3 DNA sequence: TGTGCCAGCAGCAACGCCCGAGGCACTGAAGCTTTCTTT. Supplemented by reference TRBV28 and TRBJ1-1, the full variable domain reads DVKVTQSSRYLVKRTGEKVFLECVQDMDHENMFWYRQDPGLGLRLIYFSYDVKMKEKGDIPEGYSVSREKKERFSLILESASTNQTSMYLCASSNARGTEAFFGQGTRLTVV.

The J gene is TRBJ2-5, the V gene TRBV5-1, with 10 bases that match TRBD1. The germline gives CDR1 SGHRS, CDR2 YFSETQ. The J segment lost 5 bases and the V segment lost 4 bases, leaving 11 bases of the junction unmatched. The CDR3 has 16 residues. CDR3 DNA sequence: TGCGCCAGCAGCCCTTCGGACAGGGGGTATTGGGAGACCCAGTACTTC. Residues: CASSPSDRGYWETQYF.